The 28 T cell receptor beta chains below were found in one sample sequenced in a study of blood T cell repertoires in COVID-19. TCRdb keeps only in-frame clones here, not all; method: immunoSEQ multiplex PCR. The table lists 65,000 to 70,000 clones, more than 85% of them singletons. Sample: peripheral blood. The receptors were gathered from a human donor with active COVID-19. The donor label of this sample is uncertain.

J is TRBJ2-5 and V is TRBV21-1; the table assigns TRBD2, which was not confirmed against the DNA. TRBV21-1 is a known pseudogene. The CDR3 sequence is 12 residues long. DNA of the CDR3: TGTGCCAGCAGCACCCCCGCGGGGACCCAGTACTTC. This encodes CASSTPAGTQYF.

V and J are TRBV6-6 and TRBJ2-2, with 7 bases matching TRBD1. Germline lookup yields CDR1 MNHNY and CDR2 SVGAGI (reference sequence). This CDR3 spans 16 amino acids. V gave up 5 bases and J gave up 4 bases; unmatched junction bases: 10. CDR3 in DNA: TGTGCCAGCAGTACCTCGACAGGGCGTGGCACCGGGGAGCTGTTTTTT. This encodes CASSTSTGRGTGELFF.

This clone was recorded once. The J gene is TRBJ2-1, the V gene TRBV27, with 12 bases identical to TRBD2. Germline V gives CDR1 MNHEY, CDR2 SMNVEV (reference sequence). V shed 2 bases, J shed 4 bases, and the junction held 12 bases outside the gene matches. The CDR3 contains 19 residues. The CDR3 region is CASSLRLAGGNYLYNEQFF. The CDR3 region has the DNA TGTGCCAGCAGTTTAAGGCTAGCGGGAGGGAATTACCTATACAATGAGCAGTTCTTC.

The CDR3 here is CASSLEPPRSGYTF. The CDR3 region has the DNA TGCGCCAGCAGCTTGGAGCCCCCGCGGTCCGGCTACACCTTC. V and J are TRBV5-1 and TRBJ1-2, with D unresolved. The germline V gene encodes CDR1 SGHRS and CDR2 YFSETQ. This CDR3 comprises 14 residues. V shed 0 bases and J shed 8 bases, with 14 bases lying between them.

The CDR3 region has the DNA TGTGCCAGCAGACCGGACTACAACACCGGGGAGCTGTTTTTT. As protein: CASRPDYNTGELFF. The rearrangement links TRBV3-1 (or the pseudogene TRBV3-2) to TRBJ2-2, with D perhaps matching TRBD2 (6 bases). The V end was cut by 6 bases, the J end by 2 bases, with 10 bases between. Germline values: CDR1 LGHDT, CDR2 YNNKEL (reference sequence). This CDR3 spans 14 amino acids.

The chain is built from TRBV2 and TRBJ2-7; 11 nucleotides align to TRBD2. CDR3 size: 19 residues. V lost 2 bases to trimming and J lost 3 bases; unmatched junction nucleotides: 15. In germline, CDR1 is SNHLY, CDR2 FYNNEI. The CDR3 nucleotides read TGTGCCAGCAGTGAAAATCTTAGCGGGAGGGGGCGGGGATTCTACGAGCAGTACTTC. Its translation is CASSENLSGRGRGFYEQYF.

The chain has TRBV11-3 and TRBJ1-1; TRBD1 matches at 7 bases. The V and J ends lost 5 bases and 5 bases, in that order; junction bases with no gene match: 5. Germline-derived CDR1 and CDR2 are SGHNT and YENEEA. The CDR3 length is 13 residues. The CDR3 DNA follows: TGTGCCAGCAGCCCGGGACAGAAAACTGAAGCTTTCTTT. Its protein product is CASSPGQKTEAFF.

For the CDR3, the DNA is TGTGCCAGCAGTTTTTCCCCGGGACAGGGCTATGGCTACACCTTC. Protein sequence: CASSFSPGQGYGYTF. The chain has TRBV28 and TRBJ1-2, with 9 bases that match TRBD1. Looked up from germline, CDR1 is MDHEN and CDR2 is SYDVKM. This CDR3 comprises 15 residues. V was pared by 3 bases and J by 4 bases, with 6 bases of the junction left unmatched.

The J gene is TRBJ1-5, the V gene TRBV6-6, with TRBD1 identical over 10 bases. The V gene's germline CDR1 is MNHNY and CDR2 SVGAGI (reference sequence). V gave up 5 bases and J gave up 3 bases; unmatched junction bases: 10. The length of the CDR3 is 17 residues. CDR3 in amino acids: CASSPLGTGADNQPQHF. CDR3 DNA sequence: TGTGCCAGCAGTCCCCTAGGGACAGGGGCCGACAATCAGCCCCAGCATTTT.

In DNA form, the CDR3 reads TGTGCCAGCAGTGACCAGGCCTATAATTCACCCCTCCACTTT. Translation: CASSDQAYNSPLHF. The chain has TRBV6-4 and TRBJ1-6, with unresolved D. Deletions cut 2 bases from V and 2 bases from J, with 4 bases between. Germline V gene data show CDR1 as MRHNA and CDR2 as SNTAGT. The CDR3 extends over 14 amino acids.

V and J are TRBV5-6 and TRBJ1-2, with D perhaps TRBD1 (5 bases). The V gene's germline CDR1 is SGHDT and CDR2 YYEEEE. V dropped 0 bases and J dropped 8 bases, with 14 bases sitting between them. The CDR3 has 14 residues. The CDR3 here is CASSLDGGAVGYTF. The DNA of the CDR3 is TGTGCCAGCAGCTTGGATGGAGGGGCGGTCGGCTACACCTTC.

CDR3 bases: TGTGCCAGCAGTTCGCCGGGACTAGCGGGAGTCTCGTCCTACAATGAGCAGTTCTTC. Translating it yields CASSSPGLAGVSSYNEQFF. V gene TRBV28 combines with J gene TRBJ2-1, with 14 bases matching TRBD2. Germline trimming cut 4 bases from V and 1 base from J; bases unmatched to any gene: 9. There are 19 residues in the CDR3. Germline V CDR1 and CDR2: MDHEN, SYDVKM. Full variable domain (outside the CDR3, taken from reference TRBV28 and TRBJ2-1): DVKVTQSSRYLVKRTGEKVFLECVQDMDHENMFWYRQDPGLGLRLIYFSYDVKMKEKGDIPEGYSVSREKKERFSLILESASTNQTSMYLCASSSPGLAGVSSYNEQFFGPGTRLTVL.

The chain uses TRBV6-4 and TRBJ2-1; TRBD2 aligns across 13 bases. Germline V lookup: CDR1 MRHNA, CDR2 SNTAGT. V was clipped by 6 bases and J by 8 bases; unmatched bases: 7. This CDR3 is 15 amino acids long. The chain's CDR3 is CASRELAGGPHEQFF. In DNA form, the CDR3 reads TGTGCCAGCAGAGAACTAGCGGGAGGGCCACATGAGCAGTTCTTC.

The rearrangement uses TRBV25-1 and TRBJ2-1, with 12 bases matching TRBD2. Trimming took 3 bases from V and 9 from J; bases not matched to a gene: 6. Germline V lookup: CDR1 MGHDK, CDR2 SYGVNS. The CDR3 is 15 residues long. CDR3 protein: CASSDPGLAGPEQFF. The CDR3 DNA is TGTGCCAGCAGTGATCCCGGACTAGCGGGGCCTGAGCAGTTCTTC.

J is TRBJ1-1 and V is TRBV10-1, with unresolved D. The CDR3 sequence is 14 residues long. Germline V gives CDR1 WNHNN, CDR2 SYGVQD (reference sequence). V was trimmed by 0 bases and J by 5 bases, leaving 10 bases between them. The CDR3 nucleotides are TGCGCCAGCAGTGAGTCTTCAAGTGAGACTGAAGCTTTCTTT. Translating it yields CASSESSSETEAFF.

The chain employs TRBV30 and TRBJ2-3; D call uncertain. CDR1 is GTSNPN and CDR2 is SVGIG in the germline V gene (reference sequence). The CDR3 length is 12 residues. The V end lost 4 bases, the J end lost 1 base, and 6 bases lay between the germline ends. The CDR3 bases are TGTGCCTGGACGATAGGCACAGATACGCAGTATTTT. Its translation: CAWTIGTDTQYF. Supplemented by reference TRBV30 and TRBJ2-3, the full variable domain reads SQTIHQWPATLVQPVGSPLSLECTVEGTSNPNLYWYRQAAGRGLQLLFYSVGIGQISSEVPQNLSASRPQDRQFILSSKKLLLSDSGFYLCAWTIGTDTQYFGPGTRLTVL.

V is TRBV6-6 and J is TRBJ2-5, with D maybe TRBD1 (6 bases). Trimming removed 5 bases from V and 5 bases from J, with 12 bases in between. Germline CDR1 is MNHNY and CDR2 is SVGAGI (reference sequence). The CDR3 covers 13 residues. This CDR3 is CASSPRGRETQYF. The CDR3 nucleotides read TGTGCCAGCAGTCCCAGGGGAAGGGAGACCCAGTACTTC.

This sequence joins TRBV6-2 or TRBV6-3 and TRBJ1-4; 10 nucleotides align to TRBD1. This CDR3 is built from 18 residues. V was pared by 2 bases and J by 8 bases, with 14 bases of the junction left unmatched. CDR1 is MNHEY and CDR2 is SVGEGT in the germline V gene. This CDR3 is CASSYDTFGGTGEEKLFF. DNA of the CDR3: TGTGCCAGCAGTTACGATACATTCGGAGGGACAGGGGAAGAAAAACTGTTTTTT.

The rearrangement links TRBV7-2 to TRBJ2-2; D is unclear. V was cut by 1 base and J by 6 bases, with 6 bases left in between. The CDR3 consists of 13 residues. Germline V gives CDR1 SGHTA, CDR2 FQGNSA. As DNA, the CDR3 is TGTGCCAGCAGCTTAGAGCCCCCCGGGGAGCTGTTTTTT. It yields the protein CASSLEPPGELFF.

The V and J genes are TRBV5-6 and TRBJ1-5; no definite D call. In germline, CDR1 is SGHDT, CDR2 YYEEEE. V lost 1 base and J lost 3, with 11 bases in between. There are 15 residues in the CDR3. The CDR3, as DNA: TGTGCCAGCAGCTTGTCACAGAATAACAATCAGCCCCAGCATTTT. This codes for CASSLSQNNNQPQHF.

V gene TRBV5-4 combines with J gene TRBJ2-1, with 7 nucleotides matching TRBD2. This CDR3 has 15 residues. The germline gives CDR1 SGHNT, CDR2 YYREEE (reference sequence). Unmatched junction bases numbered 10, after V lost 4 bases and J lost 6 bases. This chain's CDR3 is CASSMSGGISNEQFF. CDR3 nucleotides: TGTGCCAGCAGCATGTCGGGAGGAATTAGCAATGAGCAGTTCTTC.

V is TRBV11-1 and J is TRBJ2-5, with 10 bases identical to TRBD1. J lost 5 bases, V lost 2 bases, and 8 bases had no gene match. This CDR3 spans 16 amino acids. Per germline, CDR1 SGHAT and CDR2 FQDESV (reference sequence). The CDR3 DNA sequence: TGTGCCAGCAGCTTAACAGGGACAGGGGTCGGGGAGACCCAGTACTTC. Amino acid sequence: CASSLTGTGVGETQYF.

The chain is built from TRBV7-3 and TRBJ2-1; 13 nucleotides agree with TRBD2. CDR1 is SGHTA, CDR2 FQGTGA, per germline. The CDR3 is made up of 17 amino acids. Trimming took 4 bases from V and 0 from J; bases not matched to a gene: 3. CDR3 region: CASSSWTSGSSYNEQFF. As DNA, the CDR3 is TGTGCCAGCAGCTCCTGGACTAGCGGGAGCTCCTACAATGAGCAGTTCTTC.

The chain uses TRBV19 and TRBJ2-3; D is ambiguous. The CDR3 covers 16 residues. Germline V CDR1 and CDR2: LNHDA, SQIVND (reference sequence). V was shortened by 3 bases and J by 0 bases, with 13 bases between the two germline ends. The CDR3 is CASSIQPGHSTDTQYF. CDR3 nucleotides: TGTGCCAGTAGTATCCAGCCAGGTCATAGCACAGATACGCAGTATTTT. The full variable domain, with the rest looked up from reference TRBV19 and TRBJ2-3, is DGGITQSPKYLFRKEGQNVTLSCEQNLNHDAMYWYRQDPGQGLRLIYYSQIVNDFQKGDIAEGYSVSREKKESFPLTVTSAQKNPTAFYLCASSIQPGHSTDTQYFGPGTRLTVL.

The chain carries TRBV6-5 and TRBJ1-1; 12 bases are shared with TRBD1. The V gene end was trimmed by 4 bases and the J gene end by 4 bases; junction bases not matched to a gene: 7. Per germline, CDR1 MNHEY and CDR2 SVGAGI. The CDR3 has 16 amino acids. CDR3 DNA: TGTGCCAGCAGTTCCGGGACAGGGGGCTGGGGCACTGAAGCTTTCTTT. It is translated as CASSSGTGGWGTEAFF.

The CDR3 sequence: CASSQVDRNTEAFF. The CDR3 DNA reads as TGTGCCAGCAGCCAAGTGGACAGGAACACTGAAGCTTTCTTT. The chain is built from TRBV3-1 (or the pseudogene TRBV3-2) and TRBJ1-1; D perhaps matches TRBD1 (6 bases). Trimming cost V 1 base and J 1 base, with 7 bases left between them. The CDR3 sequence is 14 residues long. Germline CDR1 reads LGHDT; CDR2 reads YNNKEL (reference sequence).

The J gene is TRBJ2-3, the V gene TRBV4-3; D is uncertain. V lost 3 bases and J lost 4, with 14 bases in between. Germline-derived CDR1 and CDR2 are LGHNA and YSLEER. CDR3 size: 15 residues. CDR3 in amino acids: CASSQEGRPADTQYF. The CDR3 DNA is TGCGCCAGCAGCCAGGAAGGCAGGCCCGCAGATACGCAGTATTTT.

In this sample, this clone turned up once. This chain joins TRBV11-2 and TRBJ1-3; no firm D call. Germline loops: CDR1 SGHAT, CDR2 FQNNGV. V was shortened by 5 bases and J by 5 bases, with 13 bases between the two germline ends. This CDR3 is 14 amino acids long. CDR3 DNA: TGTGCCAGCAGCGACTTAGGAGGCCGAAACACCATATATTTT. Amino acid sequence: CASSDLGGRNTIYF.